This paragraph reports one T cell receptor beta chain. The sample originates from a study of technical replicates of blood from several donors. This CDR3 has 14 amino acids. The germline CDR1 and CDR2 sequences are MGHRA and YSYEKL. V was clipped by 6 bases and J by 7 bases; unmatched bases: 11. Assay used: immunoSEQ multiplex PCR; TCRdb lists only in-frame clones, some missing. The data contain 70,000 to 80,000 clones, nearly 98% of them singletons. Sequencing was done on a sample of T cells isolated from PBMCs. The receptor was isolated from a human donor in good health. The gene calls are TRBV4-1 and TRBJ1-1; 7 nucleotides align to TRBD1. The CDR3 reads CASSLTTGDDEAFF. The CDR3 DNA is TGCGCCAGCAGTCTCACAACAGGGGACGATGAAGCTTTCTTT.